These 20 T cell receptor beta chains came from one sample sequenced in a study of blood T cells in healthy people across ages. The second PCR ran roughly 7 to 12 cycles with a sample-barcoded 5' primer and J-beta primers. TCRdb processed the 5' RACE reads anew with MiXCR; each CDR3 protein has one entry. The table shows around 870,000 distinct CDR3 sequences, with 25% to 30% occurring only once. Source material: blood. These TCRs come from a woman of 80 years or more in good health.

This clonotype has more than one count but fewer than ten. A much larger clone lies one base from this, so it may be a read error. In DNA form, the CDR3 reads TGTGCCAGCAGCGTCTACAGGGGAGATGAGCAGTACTTC. It yields the protein CASSVYRGDEQYF. The V and J genes are TRBV7-2 and TRBJ2-5; 7 bases map to TRBD1. This CDR3 comprises 13 residues. The V gene's germline CDR1 is SGHTA and CDR2 FQGNSA. The V gene end was trimmed by 5 bases and the J gene end by 11 bases; junction bases not matched to a gene: 11.

This chain links TRBV6-2 or TRBV6-3 with TRBJ2-7; 10 bases agree with TRBD2. Germline CDR1 reads MNHEY; CDR2 reads SVGEGT. J lost 5 bases, V lost 0 bases, and 13 bases had no gene match. The CDR3 contains 18 residues. The CDR3 reads CASSYSMGTGTSDDEQYF. Written as DNA, the CDR3 is TGTGCCAGCAGTTACTCGATGGGGACCGGGACTAGCGACGACGAGCAGTACTTC.

The chain links TRBV3-1 to TRBJ2-3; D gene ambiguous. V dropped 6 bases and J dropped 5 bases, with 24 bases sitting between them. The CDR3 is made up of 17 amino acids. Germline CDR1 reads LGHDT; CDR2 reads YNNKEL (reference sequence). The CDR3 bases are TGTGCCAGCAGTCCTTCGAAGGGCCGCCGTTTAGGAGATACGCAGTATTTT. This translates into CASSPSKGRRLGDTQYF.

V and J are TRBV3-1 and TRBJ2-4, with a tentative D call TRBD1 (6 bases). The J call could be wrong; TRBJ2-7 is a better fit for the DNA end. This CDR3 is built from 15 residues. Germline lookup yields CDR1 LGHDT and CDR2 YNNKEL (reference sequence). CDR3 residues: CASSQGPGASYEQYF. The DNA for the CDR3 is TGTGCCAGCAGCCAAGGCCCAGGGGCATCCTACGAGCAGTACTTC.

The genes are TRBV6-5 and TRBJ2-1; tentative D call: TRBD1 (6 bases). Trimming stripped 2 bases from V and 1 base from J, with 9 bases between. This CDR3 has 15 residues. Looked up from germline, CDR1 is MNHEY and CDR2 is SVGAGI. CDR3 in DNA: TGTGCCAGCAGTTACACCAGGGGATCCTACAATGAGCAGTTCTTC. Protein: CASSYTRGSYNEQFF.

This clonotype was counted only a few times. The chain uses TRBV30 and TRBJ1-6, with TRBD1 matching over 7 bases. Per germline, CDR1 GTSNPN and CDR2 SVGIG (reference sequence). This CDR3 is built from 15 residues. The ends lost 7 bases at V and 7 bases at J; junction bases unmatched: 13. The CDR3 loop is CALAPDRAPNSPLHF. DNA for the CDR3: TGTGCCTTGGCGCCCGACAGGGCCCCAAATTCACCCCTCCACTTT.

This clonotype was observed a few times. The chain has TRBV20-1 and TRBJ2-1, with 9 bases lining up with TRBD2. The CDR3 length is 15 residues. Germline V gives CDR1 DFQATT, CDR2 SNEGSKA (reference sequence). J was trimmed by 6 bases and V by 1 base; bases with no gene match: 7. The CDR3 spells CSARGLAGPPNEQFF. DNA of the CDR3: TGCAGTGCTAGAGGGCTAGCGGGGCCCCCCAATGAGCAGTTCTTC.

The chain has TRBV9 and TRBJ2-5; D unresolved. Germline lookup yields CDR1 SGDLS and CDR2 YYNGEE. The V end lost 4 bases, the J end lost 2 bases, and 15 bases lay between the germline ends. The CDR3 runs 15 residues. The CDR3 reads CASSPPGPLQETQYF. CDR3 DNA sequence: TGTGCCAGCAGCCCCCCTGGGCCGCTGCAAGAGACCCAGTACTTC.

This clonotype was counted ten times or more. J is TRBJ2-5 and V is TRBV24-1; D may be TRBD1 or TRBD2 (6 bases each). The end of the DNA is better explained by TRBJ2-7, so the J call may be wrong. The CDR3 covers 13 residues. CDR1 and CDR2 (germline): KGHDR, SFDVKD. The DNA of the CDR3 is TGTGCCACCAGTGATCTCGGGGGCCACGAGCAGTACTTC. This sequence encodes CATSDLGGHEQYF.

This clonotype turned up a few times. CDR3 sequence reads: CASSSQPGVPPETQYF. CDR3 nucleotide sequence: TGTGCCAGCAGCAGCCAGCCAGGGGTTCCACCAGAGACCCAGTACTTC. V is TRBV7-2 and J is TRBJ2-5; the D gene is possibly TRBD1 (6 bases). The CDR3 runs 16 residues. V lost 5 bases to trimming and J lost 4 bases, with 20 bases between them. CDR1 is SGHTA, CDR2 FQGNSA, per germline.

This clonotype was counted many times. The rearrangement joins TRBV9 to TRBJ2-1; no clear D gene. This CDR3 is 14 amino acids long. The V and J ends lost 0 bases and 5 bases respectively, with 9 bases between them. Germline V gene sequence: CDR1 SGDLS, CDR2 YYNGEE. The CDR3 sequence is CASSVASLDNEQFF. CDR3 sequence (DNA): TGTGCCAGCAGCGTAGCCAGCCTGGACAATGAGCAGTTCTTC.

This clonotype was observed a single time. The rearrangement joins TRBV20-1 to TRBJ2-3; 7 bases are a match to TRBD1. This CDR3 comprises 14 residues. The germline gives CDR1 DFQATT, CDR2 SNEGSKA (reference sequence). The CDR3 spells CSRGGRADGDTQYF. The CDR3 coding sequence is TGCAGCCGAGGGGGCAGGGCGGATGGAGATACGCAGTATTTT.

This clonotype was detected ten times or more. This rearrangement joins TRBV11-3 to TRBJ2-3; no clear D. Trimming left V 6 bases short and J 6 bases short, with 13 bases between. Germline V gives CDR1 SGHNT, CDR2 YENEEA. The CDR3 is made up of 13 amino acids. DNA for the CDR3: TGTGCCAGCAGGTCAGGCCCAGTCGATACGCAGTATTTT. Its protein product is CASRSGPVDTQYF.

This clonotype was observed at least ten times. The chain links TRBV5-5 to TRBJ2-5; 12 bases line up with TRBD2. V was clipped by 4 bases and J by 4 bases; unmatched bases: 17. Germline V gene lookup returns CDR1 SGHKS and CDR2 YYEKEE (reference sequence). The CDR3 spans 19 residues. The CDR3 DNA sequence: TGTGCCAGCAGCCCTTTCGTGGCTAGCGGGGGGGCTATAGGAGAGACCCAGTACTTC. Translating gives CASSPFVASGGAIGETQYF.

The chain couples TRBV5-6 to TRBJ2-3, with D maybe TRBD2 (5 bases). The V gene lost 1 base and the J gene lost 1 base, with 16 bases spanning the gap. Germline loops: CDR1 SGHDT, CDR2 YYEEEE. The length of the CDR3 is 17 residues. CDR3 DNA sequence: TGTGCCAGCAGCTTGCAGGAGGTGGGAACGGGCACAGATACGCAGTATTTT. Amino acids: CASSLQEVGTGTDTQYF.

Worth noting for this clonotype: A much larger clone is a single base away; this may be a read error. This chain joins TRBV12-3 or TRBV12-4 and TRBJ2-3, with D unclear. This CDR3 is 17 amino acids long. The CDR3 nucleotides read TGTGCCAGCAGTTTTTTTTCCTCAACTCGAGTAGGAGATGCGCAGTATTTT. This sequence encodes CASSFFSSTRVGDAQYF.

In its sample, this clonotype was seen many times. The chain employs TRBV3-1 and TRBJ2-1; D gene ambiguous. The CDR3 spans 19 residues. Trimming took 4 bases from V and 9 from J, leaving 31 bases between them. Germline V gene sequence: CDR1 LGHDT, CDR2 YNNKEL (reference sequence). CDR3 DNA sequence: TGTGCCAGCAGCCCACTCGGCGGATTTGGCAGGCGGCCTAAGGGTGAGCAGTTCTTC. It encodes CASSPLGGFGRRPKGEQFF.

This clonotype was recorded at least ten times. The rearrangement links TRBV4-2 to TRBJ1-6; D call uncertain. The CDR3 covers 17 residues. Deletions cut 4 bases from V and 0 bases from J, with 13 bases between. In germline, CDR1 is LGHNA, CDR2 YNFKEQ. CDR3 sequence (DNA): TGTGCCAGCAGCCCGGAATGGACCAGCTCCTATAATTCACCCCTCCACTTT. It is translated as CASSPEWTSSYNSPLHF.

This clonotype was seen at least ten times. The chain recombines TRBV5-1 with TRBJ2-3; D is unresolved. V lost 1 base to trimming and J lost 2 bases, with 11 bases between them. The CDR3 is 15 amino acids. In germline, CDR1 is SGHRS, CDR2 YFSETQ. CDR3 sequence reads: CASSLNTGITDTQYF. The CDR3 DNA sequence: TGCGCCAGCAGCTTGAATACCGGTATCACAGATACGCAGTATTTT.

About this clonotype itself: This may stem from a read error, because a much larger clone lies one nucleotide away. V is TRBV7-2 and J is TRBJ1-5, with 10 bases matching TRBD1. Germline CDR1 and CDR2: SGHTA and FQGNSA. The CDR3 loop spans 16 amino acids. CDR3 in amino acids: CASSQYGTGANQSQHF. CDR3 in DNA: TGTGCCAGCAGTCAATACGGGACAGGGGCAAATCAGTCCCAGCATTTT.